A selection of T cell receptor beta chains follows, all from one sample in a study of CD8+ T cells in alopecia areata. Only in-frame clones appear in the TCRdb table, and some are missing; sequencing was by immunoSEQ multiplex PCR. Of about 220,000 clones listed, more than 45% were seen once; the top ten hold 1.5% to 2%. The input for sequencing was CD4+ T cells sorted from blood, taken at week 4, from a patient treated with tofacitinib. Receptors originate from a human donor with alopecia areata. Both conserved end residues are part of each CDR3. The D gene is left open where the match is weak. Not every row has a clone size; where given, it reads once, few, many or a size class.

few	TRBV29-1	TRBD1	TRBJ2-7	TGCAGCGTTGAAGATCCGCCGGGACAGGGGTCTTCCTACGAGCAGTACTTC	CSVEDPPGQGSSYEQYF
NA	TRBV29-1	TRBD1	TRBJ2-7	TGCAGCGTTGAAGGACAGGGGGCTCTGGGCGAGCAGTACTTC	CSVEGQGALGEQYF
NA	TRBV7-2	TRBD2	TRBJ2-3	TGTGCCAGCAGCTTAGTGGTAGCGGGGGGGCCAGGAGATACGCAGTATTTT	CASSLVVAGGPGDTQYF
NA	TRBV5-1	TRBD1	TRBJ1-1	TGCGCCAGCAGCTTAAGGGACCCCGGGACAGTCATGAACACTGAAGCTTTCTTT	CASSLRDPGTVMNTEAFF
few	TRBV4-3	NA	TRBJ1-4	TGCGCCAGCAGCCCTGGACAGTCTAATGAAAAACTGTTTTTT	CASSPGQSNEKLFF
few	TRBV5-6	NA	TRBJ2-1	TGTGCCAGCAGCTTCGGACTCTTTTCCAGGTACAATGAGCAGTTCTTC	CASSFGLFSRYNEQFF
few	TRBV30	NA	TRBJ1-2	TGTGCCTGGAGCAGGGCTTCGTATGGCTACACCTTC	CAWSRASYGYTF
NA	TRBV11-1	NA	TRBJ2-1	TGTGCCAGCAGCTTAGCGGGCGGAGTTGGTTACAATGAGCAGTTCTTC	CASSLAGGVGYNEQFF
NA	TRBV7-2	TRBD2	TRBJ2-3	TGTGCCAGCAGCCTGACTAGCGGGGGAGGGGAAAATACGCAGTATTTT	CASSLTSGGGENTQYF
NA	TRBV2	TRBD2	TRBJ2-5	TGTGCCAGCAGTGAAGCTGCGGGGGGAGAGACCCAGTACTTC	CASSEAAGGETQYF
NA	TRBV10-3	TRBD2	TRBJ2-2	TGTGCCATCAGCCCAGCGGGGACGAACACCGGGGAGCTGTTTTTT	CAISPAGTNTGELFF
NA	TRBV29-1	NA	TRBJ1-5	TGCAGCGTTGGGGGTGAGGGGGTCGGCGAGCATTTT	CSVGGEGVGEHF
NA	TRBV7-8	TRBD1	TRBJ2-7	TGTGCCAGCAGCTTAGGCGAGGGACAGACCTCCTACGAGCAGTACTTC	CASSLGEGQTSYEQYF
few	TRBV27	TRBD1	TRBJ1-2	TGTGCCACCAAGATCGGACAGGGGGCGCGTGGCTACACCTTC	CATKIGQGARGYTF
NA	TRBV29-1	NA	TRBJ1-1	TGCAGCGTAGGGGTTGCGGGGGACACTGAAGCTTTCTTT	CSVGVAGDTEAFF
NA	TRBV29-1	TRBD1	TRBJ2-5	TGCAGCGTGGCCCTACAGGGGGTTACCGAGACCCAGTACTTC	CSVALQGVTETQYF
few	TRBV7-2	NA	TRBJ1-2	TGTGCCAGCAGCTCCTACACCGACAGAACCTATGGCTACACCTTC	CASSSYTDRTYGYTF
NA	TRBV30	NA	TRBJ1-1	TGTGCCTGGAGTGGACCTAACACTGAAGCTTTCTTT	CAWSGPNTEAFF
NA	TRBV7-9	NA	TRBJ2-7	TGTGCCAGCAGCTCGGCTAAAGGGTCCTACGAGCAGTACTTC	CASSSAKGSYEQYF
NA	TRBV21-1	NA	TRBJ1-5	TGTGCCAGTCCGGGACAGATTAATCAGCCCCAGCATTTT	CASPGQINQPQHF
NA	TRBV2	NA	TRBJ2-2	TGTGCCAGCTGCTTGGGAACCGGGGAGCTGTTTTTT	CASCLGTGELFF
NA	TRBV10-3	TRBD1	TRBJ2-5	TGTGCCATCAGTGAGTCGGGACAGGGGATTGGGACCCAGTACTTC	CAISESGQGIGTQYF
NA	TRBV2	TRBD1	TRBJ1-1	TGTGCCAGCAGTGAGATCGACAGGGTGGGATCGGCTTTCTTT	CASSEIDRVGSAFF
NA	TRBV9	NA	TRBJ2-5	TGTGCCAGCAGCGTAACGCGGGGATGGGAGACCCAGTACTTC	CASSVTRGWETQYF
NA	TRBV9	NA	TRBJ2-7	TGTGCCAGCAGCGTAGAGGGGAGCCCCTACGAGCAGTACTTC	CASSVEGSPYEQYF
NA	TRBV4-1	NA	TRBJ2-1	TGCGCCAGCAGCCGGGACCTCAATGAGCAGTTCTTC	CASSRDLNEQFF
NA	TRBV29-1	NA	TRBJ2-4	TGCAGCGTCGGGTTACTAGCCAAAAACATTCAGTACTTC	CSVGLLAKNIQYF
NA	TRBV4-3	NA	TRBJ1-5	TGCGCCAGCAGCCTAGGGACGCTAGACAATCAGCCCCAGCATTTT	CASSLGTLDNQPQHF
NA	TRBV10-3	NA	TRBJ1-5	TGTGCCATCAGTGATTCAGGGGAACAGCCCCAGCATTTT	CAISDSGEQPQHF
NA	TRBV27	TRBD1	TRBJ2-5	TGTGCCAGCAGTTTCTGGAGGGGACAGGGGGGCCAAGAGACCCAGTACTTC	CASSFWRGQGGQETQYF
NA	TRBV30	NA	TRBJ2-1	TGTGCCTGGGGCAACCCCGGGGTTAAGCAGTTCTTC	CAWGNPGVKQFF
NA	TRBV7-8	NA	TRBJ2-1	TGTGCCAGCAGCTTTAGGACTGGGACTTACAATGAGCAGTTCTTC	CASSFRTGTYNEQFF
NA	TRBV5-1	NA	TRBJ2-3	TGCGCCAGCAGCCCTATCAGGCAGACAGATACGCAGTATTTT	CASSPIRQTDTQYF
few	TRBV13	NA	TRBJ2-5	TGTGCCAGCAGCCCACCCGGGACGGGGAAGACCCAGTACTTC	CASSPPGTGKTQYF
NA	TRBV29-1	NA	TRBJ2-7	TGCAGCGTTGAGGGGCAGTCCTACGAGCAGTACTTC	CSVEGQSYEQYF
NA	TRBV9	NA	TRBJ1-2	TGTGCCAGCAGCGGGACGACGGGCTACACCTTC	CASSGTTGYTF
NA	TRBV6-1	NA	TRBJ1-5	TGTGCCAGCAGTGATAGTTGGGGTAGCAATCAGCCCCAGCATTTT	CASSDSWGSNQPQHF
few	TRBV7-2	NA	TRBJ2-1	TGTGCCAGCAGCTTAGGATTGGCCTACAATGAGCAGTTCTTC	CASSLGLAYNEQFF
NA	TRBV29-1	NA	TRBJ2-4	TGCAGCGCCCGCGGCGGTATATCGGGGGATAAAAACATTCAGTACTTC	CSARGGISGDKNIQYF
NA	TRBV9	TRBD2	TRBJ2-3	TGTGCCAGCAGCGTGCGGGGGGGCGGCACAGATACGCAGTATTTT	CASSVRGGGTDTQYF
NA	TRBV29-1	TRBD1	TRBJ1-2	TGCAGCGTAGAGGACAGGAACTATGGCTACACCTTC	CSVEDRNYGYTF
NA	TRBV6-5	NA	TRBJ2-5	TGTGCCAGCAGTTACTCGGTAGGGAGAGAGACCCAGTACTTC	CASSYSVGRETQYF
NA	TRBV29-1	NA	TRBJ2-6	TGCAGCGTTGGTACTACAGGGGAGGGCCCTGGGGCCAACGTCCTGACTTTC	CSVGTTGEGPGANVLTF
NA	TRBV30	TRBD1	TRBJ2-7	TGTGCCTGGAGTGGGCCGAAGGGGACAGCCAGCCACTACGAGCAGTACTTC	CAWSGPKGTASHYEQYF
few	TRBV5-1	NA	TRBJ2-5	TGCGCCAGCAGCATCCGGGACACAAGAGGGGAGACCCAGTACTTC	CASSIRDTRGETQYF
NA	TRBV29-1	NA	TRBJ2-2	TGCAGCGTTGCCACAGGGTCCGGGGAGCTGTTTTTT	CSVATGSGELFF
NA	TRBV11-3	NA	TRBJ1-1	TGTGCCAGCAGCCCAGGCCAAATTACTGAAGCTTTCTTT	CASSPGQITEAFF
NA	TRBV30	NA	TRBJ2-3	TGTGCCTCTGAGTCAGATACGCAGTATTTT	CASESDTQYF
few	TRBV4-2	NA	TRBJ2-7	TGTGCCAGCAGCCAAATTGTGGGGGGCGAGTACGAGCAGTACTTC	CASSQIVGGEYEQYF
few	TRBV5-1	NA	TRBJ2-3	TGCGCCAGCAGCTTGCCCCTAGCTCGGGCCCGTAGCACAGATACGCAGTATTTT	CASSLPLARARSTDTQYF
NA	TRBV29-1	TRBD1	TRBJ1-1	TGCAGCACAGGGGGAAGGAACACTGAAGCTTTCTTT	CSTGGRNTEAFF
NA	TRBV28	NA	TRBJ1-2	TGTGCCAGCAGACACCATGACAGGAACTATGGCTACACCTTC	CASRHHDRNYGYTF
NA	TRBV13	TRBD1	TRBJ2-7	TGTGCCAGCAGCTCGGACAGGGGCCGCAACGAGCAGTACTTC	CASSSDRGRNEQYF
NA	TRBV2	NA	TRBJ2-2	TGTGCCAGCAGTGATCCAGGGAAGGTGGCCGGGGAGCTGTTTTTT	CASSDPGKVAGELFF
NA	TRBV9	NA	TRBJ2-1	TGTGCCAGCAGCGTAGCCCCAGGGGCGGGGACTTTCGATGAGCAGTTCTTC	CASSVAPGAGTFDEQFF
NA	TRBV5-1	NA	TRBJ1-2	TGCGCCAGTAGCCTAGCGAGGGGAGATGGCTACACCTTC	CASSLARGDGYTF
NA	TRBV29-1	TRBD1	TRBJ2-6	TGCAGCGCTCTGACAGGGCAAATCCCTGGGGCCAACGTCCTGACTTTC	CSALTGQIPGANVLTF
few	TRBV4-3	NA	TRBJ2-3	TGCGCCAGCAGCTCAAGTGTTGATGCGGGTAAAGATACGCAGTATTTT	CASSSSVDAGKDTQYF
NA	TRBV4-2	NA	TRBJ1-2	TGTGCCAGCAGCCAAGATGCAGGGGACTATGGCTACACCTTC	CASSQDAGDYGYTF
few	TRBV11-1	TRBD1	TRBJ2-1	TGTGCCAGCAGTTCCGGGACAGGCACATACAATGAGCAGTTCTTC	CASSSGTGTYNEQFF